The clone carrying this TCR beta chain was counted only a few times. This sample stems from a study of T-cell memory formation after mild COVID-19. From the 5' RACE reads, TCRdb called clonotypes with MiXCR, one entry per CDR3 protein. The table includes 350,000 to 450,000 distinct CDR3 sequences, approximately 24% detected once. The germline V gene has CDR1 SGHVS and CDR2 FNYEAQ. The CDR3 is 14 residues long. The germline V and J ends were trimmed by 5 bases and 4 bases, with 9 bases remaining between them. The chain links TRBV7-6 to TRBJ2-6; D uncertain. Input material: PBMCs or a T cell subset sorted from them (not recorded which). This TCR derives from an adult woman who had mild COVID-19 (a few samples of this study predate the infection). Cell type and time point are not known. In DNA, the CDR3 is TGTGCCAGCAGCCATCCGGACGGGGCCAACGTCCTGACTTTC. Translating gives CASSHPDGANVLTF.